These 10 T cell receptor beta chains were sequenced from one sample in a study of T cell clonotyping in hematopoietic cell transplantation. TCRdb's table, derived via immunoSEQ multiplex PCR, lists solely in-frame clones and lacks some. In the table there are more than 20,000 clones, 80% to 90% of which are singletons. The time point here: recipient sample about 28 days before transplant, after cytoreduction. The source was peripheral blood mononuclear cells, collected before stem cell transplant. The receptors shown here come from an older woman with acute myeloid leukemia. Some clones in this sample may be carry-over from other donors' samples.

The chain joins TRBV11-2 to TRBJ2-3; 8 nucleotides agree with TRBD2. The V gene's germline CDR1 is SGHAT and CDR2 FQNNGV. V gave up 7 bases and J gave up 2 bases; unmatched junction bases: 11. The CDR3 is 16 amino acids. The CDR3 sequence is CASTQGRGAFTDTQYF. DNA for the CDR3: TGTGCCAGCACCCAAGGGCGGGGGGCCTTCACAGATACGCAGTATTTT.

This chain connects TRBV5-8 to TRBJ1-2; no reliable D call. The CDR3 runs 16 residues. V lost 3 bases, J lost 6 bases, and 21 bases lay in between. The germline CDR1 and CDR2 sequences are SGHTS and YDEGEE. CDR3 bases: TGTGCCAGCAGCTCCCGTGTTGAGCACGGAACAAATGGCTACACCTTC. This encodes CASSSRVEHGTNGYTF.

In its sample, this clone was seen once. The V and J genes are TRBV27 and TRBJ1-5, with D tentatively TRBD1 (5 bases). Germline V gene lookup returns CDR1 MNHEY and CDR2 SMNVEV (reference sequence). The V end lost 3 bases, the J end lost 1 base, and 10 bases lay between the germline ends. CDR3 length equals 15 residues. Here the CDR3 DNA reads TGTGCCAGCAGTTTCCCGGGGGGAAGCAATCAGCCCCAGCATTTT. Translation gives CASSFPGGSNQPQHF.

A single count supports this clone. V gene TRBV2 combines with J gene TRBJ1-5, with D possibly TRBD1 on 5 matching bases. The CDR3 loop spans 14 amino acids. Germline V gene data show CDR1 as SNHLY and CDR2 as FYNNEI. With 5 bases removed from V and 5 bases from J, the gap between germline ends came to 13 bases. CDR3 in amino acids: CASSRTGQDQPQHF. For the CDR3, the DNA is TGTGCCAGCAGTCGAACAGGACAAGATCAGCCCCAGCATTTT.

J is TRBJ2-1 and V is TRBV4-3; D remains unclear. The CDR3 totals 14 residues. Trimming pared 9 bases from V and 4 bases from J, leaving 16 bases between. Germline CDR1 reads LGHNA; CDR2 reads YSLEER. CDR3 sequence: CARPKYGSYNEQFF. CDR3 DNA sequence: TGCGCCAGGCCTAAGTACGGTTCTTACAATGAGCAGTTCTTC.

Only a few counts were recorded for this clone. V and J are TRBV19 and TRBJ1-5; weak D call: TRBD1 (6 bases). Germline V CDR1 and CDR2: LNHDA, SQIVND (reference sequence). The CDR3 has 20 amino acids. Trimming took 2 bases from V and 0 from J, leaving 23 bases between them. The CDR3 nucleotides are TGTGCCAGTAGTATAAACCTCTTGGCAGGGGCCGGATATAGCAATCAGCCCCAGCATTTT. It specifies CASSINLLAGAGYSNQPQHF. Full variable domain (rest looked up from reference TRBV19 and TRBJ1-5): DGGITQSPKYLFRKEGQNVTLSCEQNLNHDAMYWYRQDPGQGLRLIYYSQIVNDFQKGDIAEGYSVSREKKESFPLTVTSAQKNPTAFYLCASSINLLAGAGYSNQPQHFGDGTRLSIL.

This clone was counted a single time. J is TRBJ2-7 and V is TRBV4-2, with a weak D call TRBD2 (6 bases). The CDR3 has 18 amino acids. CDR1 is LGHNA, CDR2 YNFKEQ, per germline. Trimming left V 2 bases short and J 2 bases short, with 22 bases between. CDR3 nucleotide sequence: TGTGCCAGCAGCCAAAGGCCGGGAGCGGACCCAACCCCCTACGAGCAGTACTTC. It specifies CASSQRPGADPTPYEQYF.

This chain links TRBV7-9 with TRBJ1-1, with unresolved D. Trimming stripped 1 base from V and 8 bases from J, with 11 bases between. CDR1 and CDR2 from the germline V gene are SEHNR and FQNEAQ (reference sequence). This CDR3 is 13 amino acids long. CDR3 protein: CASSLGPGREAFF. The CDR3 nucleotides are TGTGCCAGCAGCTTAGGTCCCGGCCGAGAAGCTTTCTTT.

This clone has only one observation. The chain couples TRBV2 to TRBJ2-7, with 9 bases fitting TRBD1. This CDR3 has 15 amino acids. The J segment lost 4 bases and the V segment lost 7 bases, leaving 11 bases of the junction unmatched. Germline assignment: CDR1 SNHLY and CDR2 FYNNEI. As DNA, the CDR3 is TGTGCCAGCATCAACCGGGACAGGGCCTTATACGAGCAGTACTTC. This encodes CASINRDRALYEQYF.

This chain links TRBV7-8 with TRBJ2-3; the D call may be TRBD1 or TRBD2 (5 bases each). Germline CDR1 and CDR2: SGHVS and FQNEAQ. This CDR3 has 14 amino acids. The germline V and J ends were trimmed by 5 bases and 2 bases, with 11 bases remaining between them. The CDR3 here is CASSRDGATDTQYF. The CDR3 DNA follows: TGTGCCAGCAGCCGGGACGGCGCCACAGATACGCAGTATTTT.